This T cell receptor (beta chain) came from a study of T-cell memory formation after mild COVID-19. Whole-study findings and limits: Clones shrinking between day 15 and 85 showed a balanced CD4/CD8 split, and those that grew later tilted toward CD4+.

TCRdb used MiXCR to reprocess the 5' RACE reads, holding one entry per CDR3 protein. The table lists about 340,000 distinct CDR3 sequences, 10% to 15% of them singletons. The table lists this clonotype with a count of one. What it binds is unknown. Germline CDR1 SNHLY, CDR2 FYNNEI. The CDR3 length is 14 residues. V trimming: 9 bases; J trimming: 4 bases; junction bases outside the gene matches: 5. The specimen sequenced was PBMCs or a T cell subset sorted from them (not recorded which). The TCR was taken from a man younger than 35 who had mild COVID-19 (a few samples of this study predate the infection). Cell type and time point are not known. The chain has TRBV2 and TRBJ2-7; 14 nucleotides match TRBD2. The CDR3 bases are TGTGCCAGTACCGGGACTAGCGGGGGATACGAGCAGTACTTC. Translated: CASTGTSGGYEQYF.